The 26 T cell receptor beta chains below were found in one sample sequenced in a study of T cell changes during pregnancy in multiple sclerosis. Measured with immunoSEQ multiplex PCR; TCRdb has only the in-frame clones, and not every one. This sample yields some 43,000 clones, of which about 92% are seen a single time; over 8% belongs to the top ten. Sample: CD8+ T cells from peripheral blood mononuclear cells, taken in the first trimester of pregnancy. The source of these receptors is a female donor with multiple sclerosis, enrolled in a pregnancy study.

The gene calls are TRBV7-9 and TRBJ2-3, with 9 nucleotides matching TRBD2. The CDR3 has 16 amino acids. Germline V gene data show CDR1 as SEHNR and CDR2 as FQNEAQ (reference sequence). The trim removed 5 bases at V and 5 bases at J, leaving 11 bases unmatched. The CDR3 here is CASSTRLAVLIDTQYF. The CDR3 nucleotides read TGTGCCAGCAGCACCCGACTAGCGGTTCTCATAGATACGCAGTATTTT.

This clone has a single count. This sequence joins TRBV9 and TRBJ2-4; 7 bases agree with TRBD1. V lost 3 bases, J lost 1 base, and 4 bases stayed unmatched. The germline V gene has CDR1 SGDLS and CDR2 YYNGEE. This CDR3 is built from 15 residues. This CDR3 is CASSAEGAAKNIQYF. The CDR3 DNA reads as TGTGCCAGCAGCGCCGAGGGGGCCGCCAAAAACATTCAGTACTTC.

This chain connects TRBV5-5 to TRBJ2-1; a weak D match, TRBD2 (5 bases). The CDR3 sequence is 15 residues long. V was trimmed by 1 base and J by 2 bases, leaving 10 bases between them. The germline V gene has CDR1 SGHKS and CDR2 YYEKEE (reference sequence). CDR3 DNA: TGTGCCAGCAGCTTGAGCCTAGCTACCTACAATGAGCAGTTCTTC. This codes for CASSLSLATYNEQFF.

This sequence joins TRBV14 and TRBJ2-5, with no clear D. The CDR3 sequence is 13 residues long. Germline V gene sequence: CDR1 SGHDN, CDR2 FVKESK. Between the trimmed V and J ends, which lost 0 bases and 7 bases, there was a span of 9 bases. DNA of the CDR3: TGTGCCAGCAGCCAAGATAGCCTCGGGACCCAGTACTTC. It encodes CASSQDSLGTQYF.

The rearrangement links TRBV27 to TRBJ1-3; 9 bases are a match to TRBD1. In germline, CDR1 is MNHEY, CDR2 SMNVEV (reference sequence). The CDR3 length is 18 residues. The trim removed 1 base at V and 0 bases at J, leaving 7 bases unmatched. The CDR3 is CASSLWGTGPNSGNTIYF. The CDR3 DNA reads as TGTGCCAGCAGTTTATGGGGGACAGGGCCTAACTCTGGAAACACCATATATTTT.

The rearrangement uses TRBV5-6 and TRBJ2-2, with 7 bases identical to TRBD2. The germline V gene encodes CDR1 SGHDT and CDR2 YYEEEE. The ends lost 3 bases at V and 4 bases at J; junction bases unmatched: 12. This CDR3 has 17 residues. The CDR3 region is CASSSIPLGGPTGELFF. CDR3 coding DNA: TGTGCCAGCAGCTCCATACCGTTGGGAGGGCCCACCGGGGAGCTGTTTTTT.

The chain employs TRBV5-6 and TRBJ2-2; 8 nucleotides agree with TRBD2. CDR1 and CDR2 from the germline V gene are SGHDT and YYEEEE. With 1 base clipped from V and 7 bases from J, the junction kept 6 bases outside the gene matches. The length of the CDR3 is 15 residues. The CDR3 bases are TGTGCCAGCAGCTTGACGGGGGGGTCTCGCGGGGAGCTGTTTTTT. Translating it yields CASSLTGGSRGELFF.

V gene TRBV11-2 combines with J gene TRBJ2-1; 7 bases match TRBD2. The CDR3 is 16 residues long. V was clipped by 4 bases and J by 8 bases; unmatched bases: 14. Germline V CDR1 and CDR2: SGHAT, FQNNGV. The CDR3 coding sequence is TGTGCCAGCAGCTCCGCCCTGGCGGGAGTTGGCGATGAGCAGTTCTTC. Encoded protein: CASSSALAGVGDEQFF.

This clone was recorded once. The chain combines TRBV10-3 with TRBJ2-5; the D gene is possibly TRBD2 (6 bases). Germline V gene data show CDR1 as ENHRY and CDR2 as SYGVKD. This CDR3 comprises 14 residues. Deletions cut 5 bases from V and 2 bases from J, with 12 bases between. This CDR3 reads CAISPEGIQETQYF. As DNA, the CDR3 is TGTGCCATCAGTCCGGAGGGAATTCAAGAGACCCAGTACTTC.

The chain links TRBV7-9 to TRBJ2-7; 10 positions agree with TRBD2. J was trimmed by 5 bases and V by 6 bases; bases with no gene match: 4. Germline CDR1 is SEHNR and CDR2 is FQNEAQ (reference sequence). The CDR3 consists of 13 residues. The CDR3 DNA reads TGTGCCAGCAGAGCTAGCGGGAGCGACGAGCAGTACTTC. It translates to CASRASGSDEQYF.

The chain couples TRBV10-3 to TRBJ1-1; possible D gene TRBD1, 6 bases. The CDR3 spans 14 residues. Germline V lookup: CDR1 ENHRY, CDR2 SYGVKD. V lost 3 bases and J lost 1, with 9 bases in between. The CDR3 loop reads CAISEAQGNTEAFF. CDR3 nucleotide sequence: TGTGCCATCAGTGAAGCACAGGGGAACACTGAAGCTTTCTTT.

In its sample, this clone was seen once. Other DNA sequences in this specimen translate into the identical CDR3. V usage is TRBV7-9 and J usage is TRBJ1-1; 7 bases are shared with TRBD1. The CDR3 totals 15 residues. In germline, CDR1 is SEHNR, CDR2 FQNEAQ (reference sequence). V dropped 1 base and J dropped 2; count of bases not matched to a gene: 4. This chain's CDR3 is CASSLGTGLNTEAFF. The CDR3 DNA is TGTGCCAGCAGCTTAGGGACAGGATTAAACACTGAAGCTTTCTTT.

This clone was counted a single time. V is TRBV6-1 and J is TRBJ2-1; 11 bases match TRBD2. The V gene's germline CDR1 is MNHNS and CDR2 SASEGT. This CDR3 has 15 amino acids. The junction had 2 bases not matched to a gene; V was cut back by 5 bases and J by 2 bases. CDR3 residues: CASSTTSGTYNEQFF. The CDR3 DNA sequence: TGTGCCAGCAGTACGACTAGCGGGACCTACAATGAGCAGTTCTTC.

This chain uses TRBV6-7 with TRBJ2-7; TRBD2 matches 12 bases. Being an ORF, TRBV6-7 has a function that is uncertain. J gave up 0 bases and V 8 bases, and 17 bases lay outside the gene matches. The CDR3 consists of 19 residues. CDR3 sequence reads: CASGPLKKTSGGHSYEQYF. For the CDR3, the DNA is TGTGCCAGCGGTCCCCTAAAAAAGACTAGCGGGGGCCACTCCTACGAGCAGTACTTC.

The rearrangement joins TRBV19 to TRBJ1-2; D possibly corresponds to TRBD1 (5 bases). Per the germline V gene, CDR1 is LNHDA and CDR2 is SQIVND (reference sequence). CDR3 length: 15 amino acids. V shed 1 base and J shed 1 base, with 10 bases lying between them. The CDR3 region has the DNA TGTGCCAGTAGTATAGGGGGCGGATATAACTATGGCTACACCTTC. It yields the protein CASSIGGGYNYGYTF.

The chain uses TRBV27 and TRBJ1-1; D unresolved. Trimming removed 0 bases at V and 7 bases at J, with 9 bases between. Germline V gene lookup returns CDR1 MNHEY and CDR2 SMNVEV (reference sequence). This CDR3 spans 13 amino acids. Written as DNA, the CDR3 is TGTGCCAGCAGTTTATCGATTTGGAGTGAAGCTTTCTTT. Its protein product is CASSLSIWSEAFF.

J is TRBJ1-6 and V is TRBV6-1; D is possibly TRBD1 (6 bases). Germline-derived CDR1 and CDR2 are MNHNS and SASEGT. There are 14 residues in the CDR3. V was shortened by 5 bases and J by 5 bases, with 10 bases between the two germline ends. This CDR3 reads CASSPGQNNSPLHF. CDR3 DNA: TGTGCCAGCAGTCCCGGACAGAATAATTCACCCCTCCACTTT.

This clone is a singleton in its sample. The chain links TRBV5-6 to TRBJ2-7; possible D gene TRBD1, 7 bases. The CDR3 covers 14 residues. Germline lookup yields CDR1 SGHDT and CDR2 YYEEEE. V shed 5 bases and J shed 4 bases, with 16 bases lying between them. CDR3 loop: CASSLGGGWYEQYF. The CDR3 DNA reads as TGTGCCAGCAGTCTTGGAGGGGGCTGGTACGAGCAGTACTTC.

The CDR3 loop is CASSLSVLSRAKNIQYF. CDR3 coding DNA: TGTGCCAGCAGCCTAAGTGTGTTAAGCAGGGCCAAAAACATTCAGTACTTC. V is TRBV7-2 and J is TRBJ2-4; D gene unclear. Trimming took off 5 bases at V and 1 base at J, with 18 bases between the two ends. The CDR3 contains 17 residues. CDR1 is SGHTA and CDR2 is FQGNSA in the germline V gene. Using reference TRBV7-2 and TRBJ2-4 for the parts outside the CDR3, the full variable domain is GAGVSQSPSNKVTEKGKDVELRCDPISGHTALYWYRQSLGQGLEFLIYFQGNSAPDKSGLPSDRFSAERTGGSVSTLTIQRTQQEDSAVYLCASSLSVLSRAKNIQYFGAGTRLSVL.

The chain is built from TRBV27 and TRBJ2-7; no clear D. Germline-derived CDR1 and CDR2 are MNHEY and SMNVEV (reference sequence). V lost 0 bases and J 4 bases, leaving 7 bases between the germline ends. CDR3 length: 13 residues. As DNA, the CDR3 is TGTGCCAGCAGTTTATCTGGGCTGTACGAGCAGTACTTC. This codes for CASSLSGLYEQYF.

V usage is TRBV20-1 and J usage is TRBJ2-7; TRBD2 matches 8 bases. Germline lookup yields CDR1 DFQATT and CDR2 SNEGSKA (reference sequence). CDR3 size: 11 residues. The CDR3 is CSGAGASEQYF. The CDR3 region has the DNA TGCAGCGGAGCGGGAGCTTCAGAGCAGTACTTC.

This chain joins TRBV4-3 and TRBJ1-2, with 7 bases aligning to TRBD1. Per germline, CDR1 LGHNA and CDR2 YSLEER. The CDR3 is made up of 15 amino acids. J lost 7 bases, V lost 4 bases, and 12 bases had no gene match. The CDR3 region has the DNA TGCGCCAGCAGCCCCGGGACAGCTATTATACGTGGCTACACCTTC. Translated, it gives CASSPGTAIIRGYTF.

The V and J genes are TRBV9 and TRBJ2-3; D remains unclear. CDR3 length: 18 residues. Looked up from germline, CDR1 is SGDLS and CDR2 is YYNGEE. The V end was cut by 4 bases, the J end by 0 bases, with 21 bases between. The CDR3 here is CASSPYGPADTSTDTQYF. The CDR3, as DNA: TGTGCCAGCAGCCCATATGGTCCGGCTGACACTAGCACAGATACGCAGTATTTT.

Only one count was recorded for this clone. The chain carries TRBV10-3 and TRBJ1-5, with no clear D. The germline CDR1 and CDR2 sequences are ENHRY and SYGVKD. This CDR3 contains 14 residues. Trimming removed 5 bases at V and 0 bases at J, with 8 bases between. CDR3 sequence: CAISTVNSNQPQHF. The CDR3 nucleotides are TGTGCCATCAGTACAGTCAATAGCAATCAGCCCCAGCATTTT.

The chain links TRBV30 to TRBJ2-7, with D maybe TRBD2 (5 bases). Germline values: CDR1 GTSNPN, CDR2 SVGIG (reference sequence). The V end was cut by 4 bases, the J end by 6 bases, with 22 bases between. CDR3 length: 15 amino acids. The CDR3 bases are TGTGCCTGGATCGAAACAGAAACTAGTATGAGCGAGCAGTACTTC. Translation gives CAWIETETSMSEQYF. Complete variable domain (other parts from reference TRBV30 and TRBJ2-7): SQTIHQWPATLVQPVGSPLSLECTVEGTSNPNLYWYRQAAGRGLQLLFYSVGIGQISSEVPQNLSASRPQDRQFILSSKKLLLSDSGFYLCAWIETETSMSEQYFGPGTRLTVT.

The chain couples TRBV27 to TRBJ1-3; D gene ambiguous. This CDR3 region has 15 residues. CDR1 is MNHEY and CDR2 is SMNVEV in the germline V gene (reference sequence). V was trimmed by 4 bases and J by 7 bases, leaving 17 bases between them. The CDR3 spells CASSSTNQLANTIYF. CDR3 DNA: TGTGCCAGCAGTTCCACAAATCAGCTAGCGAACACCATATATTTT.